These 5 T cell receptor beta chains came from one sample sequenced in a study of cytomegalovirus exposure and HLA in healthy donors. This PCR relied on a set of 60 Vbeta primers and 13 Jbeta primers. TCRdb keeps only in-frame clones here, not all; method: immunoSEQ multiplex PCR. The table shows 130,000 to 150,000 clones, with about two thirds occurring only once. Sequenced: PBMCs. Receptor source: a woman in her late teens or twenties in good health and CMV-seronegative.

The chain recombines TRBV10-1 with TRBJ1-3, with D perhaps matching TRBD1 (5 bases). The CDR3 consists of 14 residues. V was clipped by 0 bases and J by 5 bases, with 8 bases between them. Germline values: CDR1 WNHNN, CDR2 SYGVQD (reference sequence). The CDR3 DNA reads TGCGCCAGCAGTGAGTCGCCAGGGCGAAACACCATATATTTT. Protein sequence: CASSESPGRNTIYF.

This clone was observed a single time. This rearrangement joins TRBV19 to TRBJ2-7, with 9 bases matching TRBD1. The V gene end was trimmed by 6 bases and the J gene end by 0 bases; junction bases not matched to a gene: 6. This CDR3 comprises 15 residues. Germline V gene lookup returns CDR1 LNHDA and CDR2 SQIVND (reference sequence). CDR3 sequence: CASRTDRGSSYEQYF. The CDR3 nucleotides read TGTGCCAGTAGAACAGACAGGGGGAGCTCCTACGAGCAGTACTTC. The variable domain in full, with the rest retrieved from reference TRBV19 and TRBJ2-7, is DGGITQSPKYLFRKEGQNVTLSCEQNLNHDAMYWYRQDPGQGLRLIYYSQIVNDFQKGDIAEGYSVSREKKESFPLTVTSAQKNPTAFYLCASRTDRGSSYEQYFGPGTRLTVT.

The V gene is TRBV19, the J gene TRBJ1-1, with 8 bases matching TRBD1. The germline V gene encodes CDR1 LNHDA and CDR2 SQIVND (reference sequence). V dropped 3 bases and J dropped 9; count of bases not matched to a gene: 9. CDR3 length: 14 amino acids. CDR3 DNA: TGTGCCAGTAGTATCTCTTATGGGGACAGGCAAGCTTTCTTT. Translating gives CASSISYGDRQAFF.

The CDR3 reads CASALSGRAGDTQYF. CDR3 nucleotide sequence: TGTGCCAGCGCACTTAGCGGGAGGGCCGGGGATACGCAGTATTTT. The chain carries TRBV7-9 and TRBJ2-3; 11 positions agree with TRBD2. The CDR3 loop spans 15 amino acids. The germline V gene has CDR1 SEHNR and CDR2 FQNEAQ (reference sequence). J gave up 6 bases and V 8 bases, and 10 bases lay outside the gene matches. The variable domain in full, with the rest retrieved from reference TRBV7-9 and TRBJ2-3, is DTGVSQNPRHKITKRGQNVTFRCDPISEHNRLYWYRQTLGQGPEFLTYFQNEAQLEKSRLLSDRFSAERPKGSFSTLEIQRTEQGDSAMYLCASALSGRAGDTQYFGPGTRLTVL.

The chain has TRBV11-3 and TRBJ2-1, with D perhaps TRBD1 (6 bases). The CDR3 totals 13 residues. Germline V gene sequence: CDR1 SGHNT, CDR2 YENEEA. Trimming took off 3 bases at V and 6 bases at J, with 9 bases between the two ends. This CDR3 is CASSFTGINEQFF. CDR3 coding DNA: TGTGCCAGCAGCTTTACAGGGATCAATGAGCAGTTCTTC.